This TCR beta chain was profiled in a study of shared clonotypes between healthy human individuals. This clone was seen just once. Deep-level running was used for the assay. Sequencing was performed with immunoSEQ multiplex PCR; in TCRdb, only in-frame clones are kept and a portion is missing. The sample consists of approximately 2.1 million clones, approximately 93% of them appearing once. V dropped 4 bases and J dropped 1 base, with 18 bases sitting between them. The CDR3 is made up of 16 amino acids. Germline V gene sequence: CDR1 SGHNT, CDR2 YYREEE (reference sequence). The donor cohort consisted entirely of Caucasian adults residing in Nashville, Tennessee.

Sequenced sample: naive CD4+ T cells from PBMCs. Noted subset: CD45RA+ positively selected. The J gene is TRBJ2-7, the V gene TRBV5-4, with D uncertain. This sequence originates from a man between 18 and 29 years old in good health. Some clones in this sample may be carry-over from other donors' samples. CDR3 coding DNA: TGTGCCAGCAGCCCCTCTTGGCAACTCGGTTCCTACGAGCAGTACTTC. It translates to CASSPSWQLGSYEQYF.